This TCR beta chain was found in a study of blood T cell repertoires in COVID-19. About the research overall: Acute and convalescent COVID-19 specimens originated in the United States, Italy and Spain. T cells, B-cell-depleted T cells, or PBMCs supplied cDNA or gDNA.

In the original processing: Reference gene primer amplification gave nucleated cell count estimates. Using immunoSEQ multiplex PCR, the repertoire was profiled, and TCRdb retains in-frame clones only, with some absent. That table supplies the V and J calls and clone size; D and trimming were determined from the DNA. The sample consists of approximately 210,000 clones, 82% of them appearing once. This clone was observed once. The germline V gene has CDR1 MNHEY and CDR2 SMNVEV (reference sequence). Trimming shortened V by 0 bases and J by 2 bases, and 10 bases separated the two germline ends. This CDR3 is 15 amino acids long.

The clonotype originates from a woman aged 35 to 49 with acute or convalescent COVID-19. V usage is TRBV27 and J usage is TRBJ2-5; the D is unclear. Sequenced sample: peripheral blood. The DNA for the CDR3 is TGTGCCAGCAGTTTATCTTTCCGTTTACAAGAGACCCAGTACTTC. Its translation is CASSLSFRLQETQYF.